This T cell receptor beta chain was observed in a study of blood T cell repertoires in COVID-19. The table came from immunoSEQ multiplex PCR; TCRdb's copy has only in-frame clones and leaves some out. The sample has more than 10,000 clones; more than 70% are singletons. J gave up 4 bases and V 0 bases, and 0 bases lay outside the gene matches. Germline values: CDR1 LGHNA, CDR2 YNFKEQ. The CDR3 loop spans 15 amino acids. The chain employs TRBV4-2 and TRBJ2-2; 9 nucleotides line up with TRBD1. Material: peripheral blood. This TCR was recovered from a human donor in a cohort sampled during active COVID-19. CDR3 protein: CASSQETGGTGELFF. CDR3 bases: TGTGCCAGCAGCCAAGAGACAGGGGGCACCGGGGAGCTGTTTTTT.